These 6 T cell receptor beta chains came from one sample sequenced in a study of vaccination effects on CD4 cells after COVID-19. Profiled with immunoSEQ multiplex PCR; TCRdb holds only in-frame clones, not every one. This table has nearly 50,000 clones, over 60% appearing once. No antigen has been assigned to these receptors. Having been cultured for less than 12 days, the cells underwent CD4+ T cell isolation. Confirmation by PCR established that the person had SARS-CoV-2 infection between March and December 2020. Subjects were given two BNT162b2 or mRNA-1273 vaccine doses. The sequencing used CD4+ T cells from PBMCs cultured without peptide, collected after COVID-19 vaccination. Every receptor here comes from a human donor who had a prior SARS-CoV-2 infection.

This rearrangement joins TRBV7-3 to TRBJ2-3, with 9 bases lining up with TRBD2. V lost 3 bases and J lost 7; bases outside the gene matches: 11. CDR1 is SGHTA and CDR2 is FQGTGA in the germline V gene. The CDR3 covers 16 residues. The CDR3 loop is CASSFGTSRGMNTQYF. Here the CDR3 DNA reads TGTGCCAGCAGCTTCGGGACTAGCCGCGGGATGAATACGCAGTATTTT.

The genes are TRBV15 and TRBJ2-3, with 11 bases identical to TRBD2. V lost 0 bases and J lost 2; bases outside the gene matches: 10. The CDR3 has 19 amino acids. Germline-derived CDR1 and CDR2 are LNHNV and YYDKDF (reference sequence). CDR3 sequence (DNA): TGTGCCACCAGCAGAGACGCGGGGACTAGCGGAGCCTTCACAGATACGCAGTATTTT. This gives the protein CATSRDAGTSGAFTDTQYF.

The V call is TRBV3-1 (or the pseudogene TRBV3-2), the J call TRBJ1-3, with D perhaps matching TRBD1 (6 bases). Per the germline V gene, CDR1 is LGHDT and CDR2 is YNNKEL (reference sequence). Trimming stripped 3 bases from V and 11 bases from J, with 14 bases between. The CDR3 runs 13 residues. CDR3 bases: TGTGCCAGCAGCCACGCTATTGGGGGCCCCATATATTTT. Its translation: CASSHAIGGPIYF.

This chain uses TRBV19 with TRBJ1-3; D is uncertain. Trimming took off 5 bases at V and 0 bases at J, with 17 bases between the two ends. Germline assignment: CDR1 LNHDA and CDR2 SQIVND (reference sequence). The CDR3 covers 17 residues. CDR3 nucleotide sequence: TGTGCCAGTAGTTTCGTCGGCGGATTCAGCTCTGGAAACACCATATATTTT. This encodes CASSFVGGFSSGNTIYF.

The chain recombines TRBV2 with TRBJ1-1, with D uncertain. This CDR3 contains 14 residues. Trimming took 4 bases from V and 3 from J, leaving 12 bases between them. In germline, CDR1 is SNHLY, CDR2 FYNNEI. The CDR3 sequence is CASSVGGTDTEAFF. CDR3 nucleotides: TGTGCCAGCAGTGTTGGAGGCACCGACACTGAAGCTTTCTTT.

This clone has only a few counts. The genes are TRBV7-9 and TRBJ1-5, with TRBD1 matching over 8 bases. Trimming removed 5 bases from V and 0 bases from J; junction bases left unmatched: 15. This CDR3 is 19 amino acids long. Germline CDR1 is SEHNR and CDR2 is FQNEAQ (reference sequence). CDR3 in amino acids: CASSIPWTGRNPSNQPQHF. CDR3 coding DNA: TGTGCCAGCAGCATCCCCTGGACAGGGCGTAATCCTAGCAATCAGCCCCAGCATTTT.